The TCR beta chain described here comes from a study of T cells in Graves' hyperthyroidism and ophthalmopathy. Regarding the study as a whole: Most thyroid clonotypes expanded above 0.001 were also detected in blood. The model foresaw ophthalmopathy a median roughly 6 months prior to onset. In the analysis, a 13 V-J model separated ophthalmopathy from stable hyperthyroidism.

As concerns this clonotype: Its matching antigen is unknown. A much larger clone sits a single nucleotide away, making a read error possible.

Uncontrolled infection, other autoimmune disease, pregnancy or lactation disqualified patients from enrolment. The CDR3 is 12 residues long. With 7 bases clipped from V and 3 bases from J, the junction kept 3 bases outside the gene matches. The source material, RNA transcripts, was used to amplify TCR beta CDR3 regions. A first-round RT-PCR of the TCR CDR3 used the HTBI primer set. TCRdb reprocessed the multiplex PCR reads via MiXCR and lists one record per CDR3 protein. The sample contains hundreds of thousands of distinct CDR3 sequences, 35% to 45% of which appear only once. The rearrangement uses TRBV12-3 or TRBV12-4 and TRBJ2-7, with 7 bases that match TRBD1. The sequence was collected from a man between 18 and 29 years old with Graves' hyperthyroidism. The sequenced sample consisted of blood. The CDR3 nucleotides are TGTGCCAGCACCCGGGACAGCTACGAGCAGTACTTC. This encodes CASTRDSYEQYF.